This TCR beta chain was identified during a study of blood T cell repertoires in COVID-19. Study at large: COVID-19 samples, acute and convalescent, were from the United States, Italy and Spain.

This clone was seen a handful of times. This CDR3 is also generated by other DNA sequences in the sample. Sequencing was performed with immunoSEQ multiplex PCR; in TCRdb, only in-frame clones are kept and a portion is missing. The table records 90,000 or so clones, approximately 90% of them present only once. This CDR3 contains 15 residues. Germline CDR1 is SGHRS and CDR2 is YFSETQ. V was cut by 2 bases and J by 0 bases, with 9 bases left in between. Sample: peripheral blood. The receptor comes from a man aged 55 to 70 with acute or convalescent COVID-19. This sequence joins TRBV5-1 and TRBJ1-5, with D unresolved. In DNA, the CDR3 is TGCGCCAGCAGCTTAGATGGAGATAGCAATCAGCCCCAGCATTTT. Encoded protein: CASSLDGDSNQPQHF.